Listed here are 8 T cell receptor beta chains from one sample, sequenced in a study of blood T cells in healthy people across ages. A sample-barcoded 5' primer and a J-beta primer mix were used in a second PCR of roughly 7 to 11 cycles. MiXCR was run by TCRdb on the 5' RACE reads, yielding one entry per CDR3 protein. The data show under 1 million distinct CDR3 sequences, under 45% seen once. Input material: blood. Receptors were obtained from a man aged 55 to 69 in good health.

The V call is TRBV10-3, the J call TRBJ2-7; 10 positions match TRBD1. Germline V gene data show CDR1 as ENHRY and CDR2 as SYGVKD. The V and J ends lost 4 bases and 7 bases, in that order; junction bases with no gene match: 7. There are 14 residues in the CDR3. CDR3 DNA sequence: TGTGCCATCAGTGGACAGGGGGCGTTCAATGAGCAGTACTTC. It specifies CAISGQGAFNEQYF.

Only a few counts were recorded for this clonotype. The chain uses TRBV7-2 and TRBJ1-5, with unresolved D. This CDR3 has 14 amino acids. Germline CDR1 SGHTA, CDR2 FQGNSA. Between the trimmed V and J ends, which lost 2 bases and 0 bases, there was a span of 5 bases. In DNA form, the CDR3 reads TGTGCCAGCAGCTTAAGCCGTAGCAATCAGCCCCAGCATTTT. It codes for CASSLSRSNQPQHF.

Turning to this clonotype: The junction does not match germline at one end; this may be a read error. The chain carries TRBV11-3 and TRBJ2-5, with unresolved D. Germline CDR1 is SGHNT and CDR2 is YENEEA. The CDR3 runs to 11 residues. CDR3 residues: CASSLGSEQHF. The CDR3 DNA reads TGTGCCAGCAGCTTAGGAAGCGAGCAGCACTTC.

This chain joins TRBV29-1 and TRBJ1-2, with no clear D. The germline gives CDR1 SQVTM, CDR2 ANQGSEA. The V end lost 4 bases, the J end lost 6 bases, and 24 bases lay between the germline ends. CDR3 length: 16 amino acids. The chain's CDR3 is CSVGQNPGRVSHGYTF. In DNA, the CDR3 is TGCAGCGTTGGACAAAACCCAGGCCGGGTGAGCCATGGCTACACCTTC.

The chain combines TRBV27 with TRBJ2-1, with D uncertain. Deletions cut 0 bases from V and 15 bases from J, with 15 bases between. CDR1 and CDR2 from the germline V gene are MNHEY and SMNVEV (reference sequence). There are 13 residues in the CDR3. The CDR3 nucleotides read TGTGCCAGCAGTTTATCGGCGGTCCGTGATAGGTTCTTC. This gives the protein CASSLSAVRDRFF.

The chain carries TRBV4-3 and TRBJ1-2; possibly TRBD1 for D (5 bases). V lost 3 bases and J 5 bases, leaving 13 bases between the germline ends. The CDR3 is made up of 14 amino acids. CDR1 and CDR2 from the germline V gene are LGHNA and YSLEER. In DNA form, the CDR3 reads TGCGCCAGCAGCCAGGGGCAGGGAGGGTATGGCTACACCTTC. Protein sequence: CASSQGQGGYGYTF.

V gene TRBV20-1 combines with J gene TRBJ2-5; a possible D gene is TRBD2 (5 bases). The CDR3 length is 13 residues. From germline, CDR1 is DFQATT and CDR2 SNEGSKA (reference sequence). CDR3 region: CSAEGLKQETQYF. The DNA of the CDR3 is TGCAGCGCAGAGGGTCTAAAACAAGAGACCCAGTACTTC.

This clonotype is a singleton in its sample. The J gene is TRBJ1-2, the V gene TRBV7-2; maybe TRBD1 (6 bases). The ends were cut back, 1 base at V and 3 bases at J, with 18 bases in the middle. The CDR3 totals 17 residues. The germline CDR1 and CDR2 sequences are SGHTA and FQGNSA. The CDR3 nucleotides read TGTGCCAGCAGCTTAGACGGACAGCTCTTACGGGACTATGGCTACACCTTC. Its translation is CASSLDGQLLRDYGYTF.